Below, 25 T cell receptor beta chains from the same sample are listed, as sequenced in a study of persistence of HIV-infected CD4 T cells. Their target antigens are unknown. Cells were stimulated nonspecifically with anti-CD3/anti-CD28 magnetic beads. CD4+ T cells upregulating both CD40 ligand and CD69 were sorted as responding cells. Sequencing used immunoSEQ version 4 in survey mode. The protocol was immunoSEQ multiplex PCR, while the TCRdb copy is restricted to in-frame clones and leaves out a portion. The table lists tens of thousands of clones, roughly 90% of them singletons. Sequences were derived from CD4+ T cells sorted from PBMCs after approximately 19-hour stimulation, sampled from a patient who received antiretroviral therapy. These receptors originate from an adult man with HIV who was CMV-seropositive.

The V and J genes are TRBV2 and TRBJ2-1; D might be TRBD2 (6 bases). Trimming left V 5 bases short and J 7 bases short, with 18 bases between. Germline lookup yields CDR1 SNHLY and CDR2 FYNNEI. The CDR3 loop spans 15 amino acids. Here the CDR3 DNA reads TGTGCCAGCAGTAAAGACGGCCTTGGGGGGAATGAGCAGTTCTTC. Protein product: CASSKDGLGGNEQFF.

CDR3 sequence reads: CASSPRGDVDLPWAYEQYF. In DNA form, the CDR3 reads TGCGCCAGCAGCCCCCGGGGGGATGTCGACCTCCCGTGGGCCTACGAGCAGTACTTC. This chain joins TRBV5-1 and TRBJ2-7; 7 bases align to TRBD2. Germline CDR1 and CDR2: SGHRS and YFSETQ. This CDR3 spans 19 amino acids. V was pared by 4 bases and J by 2 bases, with 21 bases of the junction left unmatched.

This sequence joins TRBV2 and TRBJ2-2, with 7 nucleotides matching TRBD1. This CDR3 spans 15 amino acids. Germline lookup yields CDR1 SNHLY and CDR2 FYNNEI. Trimming at V came to 6 bases and at J to 5 bases, leaving 9 bases not matched to a gene. In DNA, the CDR3 is TGTGCCAGCAGGTTAACAGGGGAAGGAACCGGGGAGCTGTTTTTT. Translating it yields CASRLTGEGTGELFF.

The rearrangement links TRBV7-2 to TRBJ1-4; D is unclear. V was trimmed by 3 bases and J by 0 bases, leaving 8 bases between them. Per the germline V gene, CDR1 is SGHTA and CDR2 is FQGNSA. This CDR3 region has 15 residues. The CDR3 reads CASSLRGPTNEKLFF. CDR3 sequence (DNA): TGTGCCAGCAGCTTGAGAGGCCCAACTAATGAAAAACTGTTTTTT.

The chain carries TRBV5-1 and TRBJ2-1; 8 positions agree with TRBD1. CDR1 is SGHRS, CDR2 YFSETQ, per germline. The CDR3 contains 15 residues. Trimming cost V 4 bases and J 0 bases; bases outside gene matches: 3. This CDR3 is CASSLGQGSYNEQFF. CDR3 in DNA: TGCGCCAGCAGCCTAGGACAGGGCTCCTACAATGAGCAGTTCTTC.

V gene TRBV1 combines with J gene TRBJ2-3; the table's D call TRBD1 went unverified against the DNA. TRBV1 is a documented pseudogene. The CDR3 sequence is 17 residues long. The DNA for the CDR3 is TGCACCAGCAGCCAACCTTCGGTGGGGGCTAGCACAGATACGCAGTATTTT. As protein: CTSSQPSVGASTDTQYF.

CDR3 sequence: CAISVDRDSPLHF. The CDR3 DNA follows: TGTGCCATCAGCGTGGACAGGGATTCACCCCTCCACTTT. This rearrangement joins TRBV10-3 to TRBJ1-6; 8 bases are a match to TRBD1. V dropped 6 bases and J dropped 8; count of bases not matched to a gene: 3. Germline lookup yields CDR1 ENHRY and CDR2 SYGVKD. The CDR3 length is 13 residues.

V usage is TRBV5-5 and J usage is TRBJ2-2; no clear D. Germline V gene sequence: CDR1 SGHKS, CDR2 YYEKEE (reference sequence). Trimming cost V 4 bases and J 3 bases, with 10 bases left between them. The CDR3 is 14 amino acids. CDR3 nucleotides: TGTGCCAGCAGCCGGCTGCTCGACACCGGGGAGCTGTTTTTT. It codes for CASSRLLDTGELFF.

The chain combines TRBV15 with TRBJ2-6; 8 bases agree with TRBD2. Germline V CDR1 and CDR2: LNHNV, YYDKDF (reference sequence). CDR3 length: 18 residues. Unmatched junction bases numbered 11, after V lost 5 bases and J lost 2 bases. CDR3 DNA: TGTGCCACCAGCTACCGGGAGGGGTATGGCACTGGGGCCAACGTCCTGACTTTC. It specifies CATSYREGYGTGANVLTF.

The rearrangement links TRBV6-1 to TRBJ1-4, with D perhaps matching TRBD1 (5 bases). Deletions cut 5 bases from V and 11 bases from J, with 15 bases between. The CDR3 has 13 amino acids. Germline lookup yields CDR1 MNHNS and CDR2 SASEGT. The CDR3 loop reads CASSYWGNDKLFF. Written as DNA, the CDR3 is TGTGCCAGCAGTTATTGGGGGAACGACAAACTGTTTTTT.

The chain carries TRBV7-2 and TRBJ2-3, with 7 bases that match TRBD2. The CDR3 covers 14 residues. In germline, CDR1 is SGHTA, CDR2 FQGNSA. V trimming: 4 bases; J trimming: 2 bases; junction bases outside the gene matches: 3. In nucleotides, the CDR3 is TGTGCCAGCAGCTCCAGCGGGGCCACAGATACGCAGTATTTT. Amino acids: CASSSSGATDTQYF.

This chain uses TRBV28 with TRBJ2-3; D gene ambiguous. Trimming removed 6 bases from V and 1 base from J, with 5 bases in between. In germline, CDR1 is MDHEN, CDR2 SYDVKM. This CDR3 has 12 residues. The CDR3 sequence is CASSRRTDTQYF. The CDR3 bases are TGTGCCAGCAGCCGGCGCACAGATACGCAGTATTTT.

This chain links TRBV5-4 with TRBJ1-6; 8 bases fit TRBD1. CDR1 is SGHNT and CDR2 is YYREEE in the germline V gene (reference sequence). The CDR3 is 16 amino acids. The junction had 13 bases not matched to a gene; V was cut back by 4 bases and J by 10 bases. The CDR3 bases are TGTGCCAGCAGCCGGGGGACGGACAGGGCGGGATCACCCCTCCACTTT. It translates to CASSRGTDRAGSPLHF.

The gene calls are TRBV18 and TRBJ1-5, with D perhaps matching TRBD1 (6 bases). V lost 1 base, J lost 8 bases, and 15 bases lay in between. CDR3 size: 15 residues. CDR1 and CDR2 (germline): KGHSH, LQKENI. CDR3 residues: CASSPRQGPPEPQHF. The CDR3 DNA is TGTGCCAGCTCACCACGTCAGGGGCCTCCTGAGCCCCAGCATTTT.

The chain joins TRBV2 to TRBJ1-5, with D tentatively TRBD1 (6 bases). From germline, CDR1 is SNHLY and CDR2 FYNNEI. This CDR3 region has 16 residues. V gave up 5 bases and J gave up 1 base, with 15 bases separating them. CDR3 region: CASSLQGGRSNQPQHF. The CDR3 DNA sequence: TGTGCCAGCAGTTTACAGGGAGGTAGAAGCAATCAGCCCCAGCATTTT.

The chain joins TRBV7-2 to TRBJ2-7; maybe TRBD1 (6 bases). The germline V gene encodes CDR1 SGHTA and CDR2 FQGNSA. V was pared by 4 bases and J by 2 bases, with 12 bases between. CDR3 size: 14 residues. The CDR3, as DNA: TGTGCCAGCAGCTCCCAACAGGGAGCCTACGAGCAGTACTTC. Translated: CASSSQQGAYEQYF.

The rearrangement links TRBV5-4 to TRBJ1-6; 11 bases are a match to TRBD1. Per the germline V gene, CDR1 is SGHNT and CDR2 is YYREEE (reference sequence). J gave up 6 bases and V 4 bases, and 6 bases lay outside the gene matches. CDR3 size: 16 residues. The CDR3 sequence is CASSRGQGGANSPLHF. The CDR3 region has the DNA TGTGCCAGCAGCCGGGGACAGGGGGGGGCTAATTCACCCCTCCACTTT. The full variable domain, completed using reference TRBV5-4 and TRBJ1-6, is ETGVTQSPTHLIKTRGQQVTLRCSSQSGHNTVSWYQQALGQGPQFIFQYYREEENGRGNFPPRFSGLQFPNYSSELNVNALELDDSALYLCASSRGQGGANSPLHFGNGTRLTVT.

The chain joins TRBV19 to TRBJ2-3; 10 nucleotides agree with TRBD1. The germline gives CDR1 LNHDA, CDR2 SQIVND (reference sequence). The CDR3 consists of 16 residues. V shed 6 bases and J 2 bases; nucleotides not matched to a gene: 8. This CDR3 reads CASRAGTGVITDTQYF. Here the CDR3 DNA reads TGTGCCAGTAGGGCAGGGACAGGGGTTATCACAGATACGCAGTATTTT.

This CDR3 is CASIPRGSGGPRTGELFF. Here the CDR3 DNA reads TGTGCCAGTATCCCAAGGGGTAGCGGGGGCCCGAGGACCGGGGAGCTGTTTTTT. The chain joins TRBV19 to TRBJ2-2; 9 bases are a match to TRBD2. Germline CDR1 LNHDA, CDR2 SQIVND (reference sequence). After removal of 7 bases from V and 5 bases from J, the junction contained 17 bases not matched to a gene. The CDR3 extends over 18 amino acids.

The J gene is TRBJ2-1, the V gene TRBV9; D could derive from TRBD1 or TRBD2 (5 bases each). CDR3 length equals 16 residues. Germline CDR1 reads SGDLS; CDR2 reads YYNGEE. V shed 0 bases and J shed 5 bases, with 15 bases lying between them. The CDR3 nucleotides read TGTGCCAGCAGCGTAGCTACCCGGGACCTAGACAATGAGCAGTTCTTC. It translates to CASSVATRDLDNEQFF.

This clone was found a few times. The rearrangement uses TRBV5-4 and TRBJ1-4, with D possibly TRBD1 on 5 matching bases. Germline-derived CDR1 and CDR2 are SGHNT and YYREEE (reference sequence). V shed 7 bases and J shed 5 bases, with 12 bases lying between them. This CDR3 spans 13 amino acids. This chain's CDR3 is CASVPGLNEKLFF. Here the CDR3 DNA reads TGTGCCAGCGTACCAGGGTTGAATGAAAAACTGTTTTTT. Combining the CDR3 with reference TRBV5-4 and TRBJ1-4 gives the whole variable domain ETGVTQSPTHLIKTRGQQVTLRCSSQSGHNTVSWYQQALGQGPQFIFQYYREEENGRGNFPPRFSGLQFPNYSSELNVNALELDDSALYLCASVPGLNEKLFFGSGTQLSVL.

The genes are TRBV21-1 and TRBJ1-2. TRBV21-1 is given as a pseudogene. This CDR3 region has 13 residues. This CDR3 is CASSNWSGYGYTF. Here the CDR3 DNA reads TGTGCCAGCAGCAATTGGAGTGGATATGGCTACACCTTC.

This clone was observed a single time. The gene calls are TRBV19 and TRBJ2-7, with D perhaps given as TRBD1 or TRBD2 (5 bases each). Germline V gene lookup returns CDR1 LNHDA and CDR2 SQIVND (reference sequence). The CDR3 runs 14 residues. The V end was cut by 6 bases, the J end by 6 bases, with 18 bases between. The CDR3 nucleotides are TGTGCCAGTAGCCGGGAACAGGAATTGTCCGAGCAGTACTTC. Translation gives CASSREQELSEQYF.

The J gene is TRBJ2-1, the V gene TRBV5-1; D unclear. Germline CDR1 reads SGHRS; CDR2 reads YFSETQ. CDR3 length equals 15 residues. Trimming stripped 0 bases from V and 8 bases from J, with 15 bases between. The CDR3 sequence is CASSLEGGNFDEQFF. The CDR3 bases are TGCGCCAGCAGCTTGGAGGGTGGTAATTTCGATGAGCAGTTCTTC.

The gene calls are TRBV5-1 and TRBJ1-6; D might be TRBD1 (5 bases). Per the germline V gene, CDR1 is SGHRS and CDR2 is YFSETQ. The CDR3 runs to 19 residues. Trimming took off 0 bases at V and 0 bases at J, with 16 bases between the two ends. CDR3 in DNA: TGCGCCAGCAGCTTGGGTGGGACCCTCGCGAACTCCTATAATTCACCCCTCCACTTT. Protein product: CASSLGGTLANSYNSPLHF.